The rows below give T cell receptor beta chains drawn from one sample of a study of cytomegalovirus exposure and HLA in healthy donors. This table comes from immunoSEQ multiplex PCR, and its TCRdb copy is limited to in-frame clones, with some not included. This sample has approximately 110,000 clones, with 74% found just once. The sample comprised PBMCs. The receptor set was obtained from a woman aged 45-65 years in good health and CMV-seropositive. The CDR3 runs from the conserved cysteine through the conserved F or W. D genes are given only for firm matches. Clone size appears in some rows only: once, few, many, or a class for an expanded clone.

TRBV5-1	.	TRBJ2-5	15	TRBD2	TGCGCCAGCGCGGATTCGTTAGCGGGGCAGGAGACCCAGTACTTC	CASADSLAGQETQYF
TRBV5-1	.	TRBJ1-3	19	.	TGCGCCAGCAGATCCGACCCGACAGATTCCAAAGTATCTGGAAACACCATATATTTT	CASRSDPTDSKVSGNTIYF
TRBV19	few	TRBJ2-2	14	.	TGTGCCAGTAGCCCGCCGGGACTCCGCGGGGAGCTGTTTTTT	CASSPPGLRGELFF
TRBV19	.	TRBJ2-7	16	.	TGTGCCAGTAGTATCCGGAGGGCCAATGGCTCCTACGAGCAGTACTTC	CASSIRRANGSYEQYF
TRBV6-5	.	TRBJ2-5	14	.	TGTGCCAGCAGTTACTCTAAGCACCAAGAGACCCAGTACTTC	CASSYSKHQETQYF
TRBV27	.	TRBJ2-7	16	.	TGTGCCAGCAGTTTTATGATGGGGCAGGGATCCTACGAGCAGTACTTC	CASSFMMGQGSYEQYF
TRBV6-1	once	TRBJ2-7	16	TRBD2	TGTGCCAGCAGTGAAGTGGGTAGCGGGGTATTCTACGAGCAGTACTTC	CASSEVGSGVFYEQYF
TRBV28	.	TRBJ1-6	16	.	TGTGCCAGCAGTCTCCCGGGGGGGGCAAATAATTCACCCCTCCACTTT	CASSLPGGANNSPLHF
TRBV9	.	TRBJ2-1	14	TRBD2	TGTGCCAGCAGCGTGGGGGGGAGGTACAATGAGCAGTTCTTC	CASSVGGRYNEQFF
TRBV28	.	TRBJ1-2	15	TRBD1	TGTGCCAGCAGTTTATTTAGACGGCAGGGGGACGGCTACACCTTC	CASSLFRRQGDGYTF
TRBV6-5	.	TRBJ2-3	11	.	TGTGCCAGCAGAGGGAGGGATACGCAGTATTTT	CASRGRDTQYF
TRBV11-2	.	TRBJ2-3	15	.	TGTGCCAGCAGCCCCCCGGGTAGCGGCACAGATACGCAGTATTTT	CASSPPGSGTDTQYF
TRBV7-2	.	TRBJ1-4	14	.	TGTGCCAGCAGCAGCGTCGGCGGATATGAAAAACTGTTTTTT	CASSSVGGYEKLFF
TRBV5-1	.	TRBJ2-1	16	.	TGCGCCAGCAGCTTGGCCGGGACACCATCCTACAATGAGCAGTTCTTC	CASSLAGTPSYNEQFF
TRBV29-1	.	TRBJ1-2	11	.	TGCAGCGCAGCTCAGGGTAGTGGCTACACCTTC	CSAAQGSGYTF
TRBV13	.	TRBJ1-5	22	.	TGTGCCAGCAGCTTAAAGGAAACCCGGACCCGGGGGGAAATCGGTTGGAATCAGCCCCAGCATTTT	CASSLKETRTRGEIGWNQPQHF
TRBV11-2	.	TRBJ2-7	13	.	TGTGCCAGCAGCTCGCCGTCCGGCTACGAGCAGTACTTC	CASSSPSGYEQYF
TRBV5-1	.	TRBJ1-4	15	TRBD1	TGCGCCAGCAGCTCATCCGGGACAGCTAATGAAAAACTGTTTTTT	CASSSSGTANEKLFF
TRBV19	.	TRBJ2-1	13	TRBD2	TGTGCCAGTAGTCTCGCTAGCGGGGGGGAGCGGTTCTTC	CASSLASGGERFF
TRBV5-4	once	TRBJ2-2	16	.	TGTGCCAGCAGCTCCCCAGGAAGCAGGAACACCGGGGAGCTGTTTTTT	CASSSPGSRNTGELFF
TRBV5-8	.	TRBJ2-5	16	TRBD1	TGTGCCAGCAGAACCATGAGGGACAGGTCTGGGGAGACCCAGTACTTC	CASRTMRDRSGETQYF
TRBV7-8	.	TRBJ2-7	12	.	TGTGCCAGCAGCTTACAATCCTACGAGCAGTACTTC	CASSLQSYEQYF
TRBV4-3	few	TRBJ1-5	17	.	TGCGCCAGCAGCCAAGAATCGACTGGGACTCTTAATCAGCCCCAGCATTTT	CASSQESTGTLNQPQHF
TRBV6-5	.	TRBJ1-6	14	.	TGTGCCAGCAGGTTAACAGAGAAAAATTCACCCCTCCACTTT	CASRLTEKNSPLHF
TRBV7-2	.	TRBJ1-1	13	.	TGTGCCAGCAGCCCAATCGAGGCCACTGAAGCTTTCTTT	CASSPIEATEAFF
TRBV5-8	.	TRBJ1-1	15	.	TGTGCCAGCAGCTACCGCAGGGAGGGGAACACTGAAGCTTTCTTT	CASSYRREGNTEAFF
TRBV6-1	.	TRBJ2-7	12	TRBD1	TGTGCCAGCAGAGGGGACAGCTACGAGCAGTACTTC	CASRGDSYEQYF
TRBV2	.	TRBJ1-6	15	TRBD1	TGTGCCAGCACCAGGGACAGGGGACGAAATTCACCCCTCCACTTT	CASTRDRGRNSPLHF
TRBV6-1	.	TRBJ1-4	13	.	TGTGCCAGCAGAGGAGGGGTAGATGAAAAACTGTTTTTT	CASRGGVDEKLFF
TRBV6-5	.	TRBJ1-1	15	TRBD1	TGTGCCAGCAGTCTAGGGGGCGCGAGTTCCAGGGAAGCTTTCTTT	CASSLGGASSREAFF
TRBV27	.	TRBJ1-4	16	.	TGTGCCAGCAGTCCCGGTCAGCCCGCGGCCAATGAAAAACTGTTTTTT	CASSPGQPAANEKLFF
TRBV30	.	TRBJ1-1	13	.	TGTGCCTGGACTATGCTTCAGAACACTGAAGCTTTCTTT	CAWTMLQNTEAFF
TRBV7-2	once	TRBJ1-1	15	.	TGTGCCAGCAGCATGATGGGGGGAGTGGGCACTGAAGCTTTCTTT	CASSMMGGVGTEAFF
TRBV19	.	TRBJ2-5	14	TRBD1	TGTGCCAGTAGTATGGGACAGAGCCAAGAGACCCAGTACTTC	CASSMGQSQETQYF
TRBV4-1	once	TRBJ1-5	15	.	TGCGCCAGCAGCCAAGGGGGCTTTAGCAATCAGCCCCAGCATTTT	CASSQGGFSNQPQHF
TRBV7-9	.	TRBJ1-5	13	.	TGTGCCAGCAGCCCGACGGGGGTGCAGCCCCAGCATTTT	CASSPTGVQPQHF
TRBV5-6	.	TRBJ1-2	15	.	TGTGCCAGCAGCCCCGGGGTCCGATCGATTGATGGCTACACCTTC	CASSPGVRSIDGYTF
TRBV20-1	few	TRBJ2-7	11	.	TGCAGTGCTAGGAAGTTCGGCGAGCAGTACTTC	CSARKFGEQYF
TRBV9	.	TRBJ1-3	15	.	TGTGCCAGCAGCGGGGGGGGGATTCTTGGAAACACCATATATTTT	CASSGGGILGNTIYF
TRBV6-1	.	TRBJ1-5	15	.	TGTGCCAGCATCTGGGGCAGAAATAGCAATCAGCCCCAGCATTTT	CASIWGRNSNQPQHF
TRBV19	.	TRBJ1-5	15	TRBD1	TGTGCCAGTAGCTCCCCGACAGGGATGGCGCAGCCCCAGCATTTT	CASSSPTGMAQPQHF
TRBV7-9	.	TRBJ1-3	18	TRBD1	TGTGCCAGCAGCCCAAAGACAGGGGGCAATCGAGCTGGAAACACCATATATTTT	CASSPKTGGNRAGNTIYF
TRBV19	.	TRBJ1-3	10	.	TGTGCCTCCCGGGGTAACACCATATATTTT	CASRGNTIYF
TRBV5-1	.	TRBJ2-5	14	TRBD1	TGCGCCAGCAGCCGGGGACAGTCTCAAGAGACCCAGTACTTC	CASSRGQSQETQYF
TRBV5-1	.	TRBJ1-1	14	TRBD1	TGCGCCAGCAGCTTGGAGACAGGGGGCACTGAAGCTTTCTTT	CASSLETGGTEAFF
TRBV2	.	TRBJ1-5	15	.	TGTGCCAGCAGCCGGGACTGGGAGACCGATCAGCCCCAGCATTTT	CASSRDWETDQPQHF
TRBV9	few	TRBJ1-4	14	.	TGTGCCAGCAGCGTATCGTGGCCTAATGAAAAACTGTTTTTT	CASSVSWPNEKLFF
TRBV6-6	.	TRBJ1-2	13	.	TGTGCCAGCAGTTACGGGGGGATCTATGGCTACACCTTC	CASSYGGIYGYTF
TRBV9	.	TRBJ2-1	16	TRBD2	TGTGCCAGCAGCGCCCCGGGGGGGCACTCCTACAATGAGCAGTTCTTC	CASSAPGGHSYNEQFF
TRBV6-6	.	TRBJ1-6	12	.	TGTGCCAGCAGATCTTACAGTTCACCCCTCCACTTT	CASRSYSSPLHF
TRBV18	.	TRBJ2-3	15	TRBD2	TGTGCCAGCTCACCCCCGGGACTAGCAACAGATACGCAGTATTTT	CASSPPGLATDTQYF
TRBV5-1	.	TRBJ2-7	17	TRBD2	TGCGCCAGCAGCTTGGTCGGACTAGCGGGAAGCTCCTACGAGCAGTACTTC	CASSLVGLAGSSYEQYF
TRBV19	.	TRBJ1-5	15	TRBD1	TGTGCCAGTAGCTACGGGACAGGGACGAATCAGCCCCAGCATTTT	CASSYGTGTNQPQHF
TRBV18	.	TRBJ2-7	17	TRBD2	TGTGCCAGCTCACCATCTAGCGGGGGGTCGTTCTCCTACGAGCAGTACTTC	CASSPSSGGSFSYEQYF